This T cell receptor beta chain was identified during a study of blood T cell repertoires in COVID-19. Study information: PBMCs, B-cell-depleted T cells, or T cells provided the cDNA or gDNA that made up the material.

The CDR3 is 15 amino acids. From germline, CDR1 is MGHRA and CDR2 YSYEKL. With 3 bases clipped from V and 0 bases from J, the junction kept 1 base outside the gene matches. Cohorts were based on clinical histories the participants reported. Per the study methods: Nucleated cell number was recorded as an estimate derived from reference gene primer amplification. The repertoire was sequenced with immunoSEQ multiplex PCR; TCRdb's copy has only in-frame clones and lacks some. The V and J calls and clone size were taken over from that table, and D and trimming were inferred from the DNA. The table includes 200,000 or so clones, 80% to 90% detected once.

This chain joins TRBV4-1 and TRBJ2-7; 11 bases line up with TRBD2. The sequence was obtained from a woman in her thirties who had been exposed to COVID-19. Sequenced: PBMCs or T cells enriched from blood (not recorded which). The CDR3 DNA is TGCGCCAGCAGCCAGACTAGCGGGACCTCCTACGAGCAGTACTTC. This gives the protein CASSQTSGTSYEQYF.